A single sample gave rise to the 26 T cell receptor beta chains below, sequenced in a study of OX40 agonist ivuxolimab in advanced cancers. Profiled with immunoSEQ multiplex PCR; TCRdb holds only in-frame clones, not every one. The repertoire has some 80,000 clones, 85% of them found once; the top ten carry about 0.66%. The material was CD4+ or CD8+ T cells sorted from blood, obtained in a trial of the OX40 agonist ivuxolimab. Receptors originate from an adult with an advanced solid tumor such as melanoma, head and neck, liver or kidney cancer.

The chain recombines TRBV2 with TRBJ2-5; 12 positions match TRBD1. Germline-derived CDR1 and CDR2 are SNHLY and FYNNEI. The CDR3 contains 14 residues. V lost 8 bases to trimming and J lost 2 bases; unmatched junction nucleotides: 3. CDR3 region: CASRDRGPQETQYF. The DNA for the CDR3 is TGTGCCAGCCGGGACAGGGGGCCTCAAGAGACCCAGTACTTC. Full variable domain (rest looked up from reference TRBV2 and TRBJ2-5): EPEVTQTPSHQVTQMGQEVILRCVPISNHLYFYWYRQILGQKVEFLVSFYNNEISEKSEIFDDQFSVERPDGSNFTLKIRSTKLEDSAMYFCASRDRGPQETQYFGPGTRLLVL.

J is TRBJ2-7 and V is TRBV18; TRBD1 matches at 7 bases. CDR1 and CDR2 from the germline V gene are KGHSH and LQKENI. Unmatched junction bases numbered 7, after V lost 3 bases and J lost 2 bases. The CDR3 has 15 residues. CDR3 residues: CASSPPGQHTYEQYF. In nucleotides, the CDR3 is TGTGCCAGCTCACCCCCGGGACAGCATACCTACGAGCAGTACTTC.

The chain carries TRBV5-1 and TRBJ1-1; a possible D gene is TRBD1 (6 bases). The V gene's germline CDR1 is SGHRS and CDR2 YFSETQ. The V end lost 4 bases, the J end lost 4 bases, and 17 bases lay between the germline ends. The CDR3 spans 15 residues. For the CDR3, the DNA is TGCGCCAGCAGCCCCCAGCCGGACAGCCTCACTGAAGCTTTCTTT. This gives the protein CASSPQPDSLTEAFF.

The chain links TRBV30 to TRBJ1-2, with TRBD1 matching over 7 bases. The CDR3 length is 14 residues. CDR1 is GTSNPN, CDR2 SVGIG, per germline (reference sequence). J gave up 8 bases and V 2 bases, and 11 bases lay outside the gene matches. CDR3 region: CAWSRTVTGEGYTF. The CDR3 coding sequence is TGTGCCTGGAGTCGGACAGTAACAGGGGAAGGCTACACCTTC.

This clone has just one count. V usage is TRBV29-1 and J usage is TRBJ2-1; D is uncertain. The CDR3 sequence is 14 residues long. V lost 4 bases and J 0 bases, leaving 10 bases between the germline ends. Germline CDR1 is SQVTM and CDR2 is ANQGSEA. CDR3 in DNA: TGCAGCGTTGCTGGGCGGAGCTCCTACAATGAGCAGTTCTTC. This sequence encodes CSVAGRSSYNEQFF.

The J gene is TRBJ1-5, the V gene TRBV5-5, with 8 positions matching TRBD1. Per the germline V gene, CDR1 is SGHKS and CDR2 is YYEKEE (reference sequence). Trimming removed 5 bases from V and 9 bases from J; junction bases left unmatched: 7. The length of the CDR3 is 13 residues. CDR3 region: CASSTDRVGPQHF. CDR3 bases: TGTGCCAGCAGTACGGACAGGGTAGGGCCCCAGCATTTT.

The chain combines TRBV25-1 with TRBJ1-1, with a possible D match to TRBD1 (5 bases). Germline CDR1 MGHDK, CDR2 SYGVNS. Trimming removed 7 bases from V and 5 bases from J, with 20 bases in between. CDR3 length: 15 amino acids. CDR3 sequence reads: CASTLGGGVGTEAFF. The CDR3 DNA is TGTGCCAGCACCCTGGGGGGAGGGGTGGGTACTGAAGCTTTCTTT.

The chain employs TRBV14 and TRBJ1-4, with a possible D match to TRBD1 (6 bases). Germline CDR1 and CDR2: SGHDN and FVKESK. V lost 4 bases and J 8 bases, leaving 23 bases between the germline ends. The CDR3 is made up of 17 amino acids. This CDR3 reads CASSRSPRPGAHEKLFF. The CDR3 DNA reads TGTGCCAGCAGCCGATCCCCCCGGCCAGGGGCGCACGAAAAACTGTTTTTT. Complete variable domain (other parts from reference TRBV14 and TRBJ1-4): EAGVTQFPSHSVIEKGQTVTLRCDPISGHDNLYWYRRVMGKEIKFLLHFVKESKQDESGMPNNRFLAERTGGTYSTLKVQPAELEDSGVYFCASSRSPRPGAHEKLFFGSGTQLSVL.

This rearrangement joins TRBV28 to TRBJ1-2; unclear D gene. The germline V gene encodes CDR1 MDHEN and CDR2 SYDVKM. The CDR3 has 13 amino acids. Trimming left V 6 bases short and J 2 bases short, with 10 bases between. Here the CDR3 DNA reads TGTGCCAGCAGCCTTTCCCAAAACTATGGCTACACCTTC. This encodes CASSLSQNYGYTF.

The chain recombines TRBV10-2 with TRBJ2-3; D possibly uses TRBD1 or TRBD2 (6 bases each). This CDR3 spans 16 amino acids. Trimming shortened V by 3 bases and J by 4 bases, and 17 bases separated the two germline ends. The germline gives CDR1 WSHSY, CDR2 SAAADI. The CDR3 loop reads CASSDRAWGAPDTQYF. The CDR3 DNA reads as TGCGCCAGCAGTGATAGGGCGTGGGGGGCCCCAGATACGCAGTATTTT.

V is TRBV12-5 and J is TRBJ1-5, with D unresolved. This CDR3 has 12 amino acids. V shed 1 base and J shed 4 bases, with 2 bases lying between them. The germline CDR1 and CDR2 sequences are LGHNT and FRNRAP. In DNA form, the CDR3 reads TGTGCTAGTGGTTTGGGAAATCAGCCCCAGCATTTT. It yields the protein CASGLGNQPQHF. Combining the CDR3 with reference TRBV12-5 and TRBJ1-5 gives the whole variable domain DARVTQTPRHKVTEMGQEVTMRCQPILGHNTVFWYRQTMMQGLELLAYFRNRAPLDDSGMPKDRFSAEMPDATLATLKIQPSEPRDSAVYFCASGLGNQPQHFGDGTRLSIL.

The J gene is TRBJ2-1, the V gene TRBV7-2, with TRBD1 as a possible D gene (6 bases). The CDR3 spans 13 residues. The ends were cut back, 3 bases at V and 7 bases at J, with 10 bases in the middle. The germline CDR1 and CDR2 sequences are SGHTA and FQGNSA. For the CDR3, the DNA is TGTGCCAGCAGCTTTACAGGGTCTAATGAGCAGTTCTTC. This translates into CASSFTGSNEQFF.

The CDR3 DNA is TGTGCCAGCAGGGGAGACAGGAACACCGGGGAGCTGTTTTTT. As protein: CASRGDRNTGELFF. The J gene is TRBJ2-2, the V gene TRBV2; D may match TRBD1 or TRBD2 (5 bases each). This CDR3 spans 14 amino acids. V was trimmed by 6 bases and J by 1 base, leaving 9 bases between them. CDR1 is SNHLY, CDR2 FYNNEI, per germline.

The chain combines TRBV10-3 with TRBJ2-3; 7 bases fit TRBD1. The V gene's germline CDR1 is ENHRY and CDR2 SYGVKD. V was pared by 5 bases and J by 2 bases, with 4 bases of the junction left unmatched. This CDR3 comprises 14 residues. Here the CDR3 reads CAISSQGDTDTQYF. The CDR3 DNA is TGTGCCATCAGTAGTCAGGGGGACACAGATACGCAGTATTTT.

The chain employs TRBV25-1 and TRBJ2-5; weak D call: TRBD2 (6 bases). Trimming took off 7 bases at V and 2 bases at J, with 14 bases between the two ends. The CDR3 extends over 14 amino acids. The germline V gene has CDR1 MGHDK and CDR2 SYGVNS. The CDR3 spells CASTPFGSQETQYF. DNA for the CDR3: TGTGCCAGCACCCCTTTCGGGAGTCAAGAGACCCAGTACTTC.

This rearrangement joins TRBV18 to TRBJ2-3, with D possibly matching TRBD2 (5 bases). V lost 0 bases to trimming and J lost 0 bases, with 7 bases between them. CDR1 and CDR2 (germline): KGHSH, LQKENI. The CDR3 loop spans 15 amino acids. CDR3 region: CASSPPSVSTDTQYF. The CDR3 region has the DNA TGTGCCAGCTCACCACCTAGCGTAAGCACAGATACGCAGTATTTT.

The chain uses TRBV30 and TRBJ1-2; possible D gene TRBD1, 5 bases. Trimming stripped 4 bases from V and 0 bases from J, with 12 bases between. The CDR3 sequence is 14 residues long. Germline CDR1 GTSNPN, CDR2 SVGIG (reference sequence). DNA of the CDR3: TGTGCCTGGAAAGGGGCGGGCTCTAACTATGGCTACACCTTC. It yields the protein CAWKGAGSNYGYTF.

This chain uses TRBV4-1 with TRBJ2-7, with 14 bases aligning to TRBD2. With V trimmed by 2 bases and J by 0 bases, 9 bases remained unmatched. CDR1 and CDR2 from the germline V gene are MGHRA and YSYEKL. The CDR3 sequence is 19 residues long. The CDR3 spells CASSQQSGTSGGLSYEQYF. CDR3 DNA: TGCGCCAGCAGCCAACAGTCTGGGACTAGCGGGGGCCTCTCCTACGAGCAGTACTTC.

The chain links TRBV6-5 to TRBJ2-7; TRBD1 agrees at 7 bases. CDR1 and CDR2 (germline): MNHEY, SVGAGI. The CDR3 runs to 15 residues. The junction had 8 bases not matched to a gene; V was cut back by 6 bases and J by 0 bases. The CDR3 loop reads CASSRQGVSSYEQYF. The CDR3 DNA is TGTGCCAGCAGCCGACAGGGTGTCTCCTCCTACGAGCAGTACTTC.

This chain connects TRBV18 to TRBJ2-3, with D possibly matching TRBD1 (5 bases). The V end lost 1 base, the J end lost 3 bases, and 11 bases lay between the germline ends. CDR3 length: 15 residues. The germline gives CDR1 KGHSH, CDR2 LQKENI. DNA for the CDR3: TGTGCCAGCTCACCACTTCAGGGTACAACAGATACGCAGTATTTT. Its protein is CASSPLQGTTDTQYF.

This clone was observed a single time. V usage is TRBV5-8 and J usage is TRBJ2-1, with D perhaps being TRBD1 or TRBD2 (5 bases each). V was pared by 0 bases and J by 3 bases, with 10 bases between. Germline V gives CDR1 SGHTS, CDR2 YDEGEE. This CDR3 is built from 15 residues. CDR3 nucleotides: TGTGCCAGCAGCTTGGGGGACGGAGGCTACAATGAGCAGTTCTTC. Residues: CASSLGDGGYNEQFF.

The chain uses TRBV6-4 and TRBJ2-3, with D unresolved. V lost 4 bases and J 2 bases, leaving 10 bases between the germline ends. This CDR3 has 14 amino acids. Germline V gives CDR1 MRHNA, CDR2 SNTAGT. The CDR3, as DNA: TGTGCCAGCAGTGTCACGGGTTCCACAGATACGCAGTATTTT. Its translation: CASSVTGSTDTQYF.

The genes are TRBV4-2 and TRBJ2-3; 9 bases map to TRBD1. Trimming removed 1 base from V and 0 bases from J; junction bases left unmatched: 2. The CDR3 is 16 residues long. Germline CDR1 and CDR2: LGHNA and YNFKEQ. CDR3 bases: TGTGCCAGCAGCCAAGCTGGGACAGGGAGCACAGATACGCAGTATTTT. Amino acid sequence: CASSQAGTGSTDTQYF.

The CDR3, as DNA: TGTGCCAGCACCCCGGGGGGGCAAGAGACCCAGTACTTC. Protein product: CASTPGGQETQYF. The J gene is TRBJ2-5, the V gene TRBV2, with 8 positions matching TRBD2. After removal of 7 bases from V and 2 bases from J, the junction contained 3 bases not matched to a gene. Germline V CDR1 and CDR2: SNHLY, FYNNEI. The CDR3 has 13 amino acids.

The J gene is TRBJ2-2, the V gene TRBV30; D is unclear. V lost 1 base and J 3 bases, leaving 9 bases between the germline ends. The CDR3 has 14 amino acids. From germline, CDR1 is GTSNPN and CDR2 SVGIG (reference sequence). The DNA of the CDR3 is TGTGCCTGGAGTGCCTACAGTTACACCGGGGAGCTGTTTTTT. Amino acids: CAWSAYSYTGELFF. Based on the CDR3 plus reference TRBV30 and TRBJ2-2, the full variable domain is SQTIHQWPATLVQPVGSPLSLECTVEGTSNPNLYWYRQAAGRGLQLLFYSVGIGQISSEVPQNLSASRPQDRQFILSSKKLLLSDSGFYLCAWSAYSYTGELFFGEGSRLTVL.

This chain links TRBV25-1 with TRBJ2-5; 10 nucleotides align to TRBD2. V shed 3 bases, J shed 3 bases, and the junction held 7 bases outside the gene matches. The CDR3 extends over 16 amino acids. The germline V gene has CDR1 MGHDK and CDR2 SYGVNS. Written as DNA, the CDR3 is TGTGCCAGCAGTGATCTGAGCGGGGGGGCGGAAGAGACCCAGTACTTC. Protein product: CASSDLSGGAEETQYF.